This T cell receptor (beta chain) stems from a study of shared clonotypes between healthy human individuals. Study-wide context: Per-donor plates numbered three CD4 naive, three CD4 memory, two CD8 naive and one CD8 memory. General observations from the study: Donor clonotype sharing was expected to depend on sequencing depth.

Libraries were prepared by immunoSEQ multiplex PCR; TCRdb keeps only in-frame clonotypes and omits some of them. The sample holds some 2.3 million clones, approximately 95% seen once. This clone has more than one count but fewer than ten. Its target is not known. The same CDR3 is also encoded by other DNA sequences in this sample. The sequence was collected from a man between 18 and 29 years old in good health. Some clones in this sample may be carry-over from other donors' samples. The sequencing input was naive CD4+ T cells from PBMCs. Subset specified: CD45RA+ positively selected.

The CDR3 loop is CASSGTSNQPQHF. CDR3 bases: TGTGCCAGCTCAGGGACCAGCAATCAGCCCCAGCATTTT. The V gene is TRBV18, the J gene TRBJ1-5, with D tentatively TRBD1 (5 bases). CDR1 is KGHSH, CDR2 LQKENI, per germline. This CDR3 is built from 13 residues. Trimming left V 5 bases short and J 1 base short, with 6 bases between.